The 31 T cell receptor beta chains below were found in one sample sequenced in a study of shared clonotypes between healthy human individuals. Assay: immunoSEQ multiplex PCR; the TCRdb copy retains only in-frame clones and omits some. The sample consists of 600,000 to 800,000 clones, 72% of them appearing once. Sample: memory CD4+ T cells sorted from blood. As to subset: CD45RA-negative fraction. The receptors were gathered from a woman aged 30 to 39 in good health.

The chain is built from TRBV5-6 and TRBJ1-5; D may be TRBD1 (5 bases). Germline V gives CDR1 SGHDT, CDR2 YYEEEE. V was shortened by 5 bases and J by 0 bases, with 15 bases between the two germline ends. This CDR3 contains 16 residues. CDR3 nucleotide sequence: TGTGCCAGCAGTAGTATCGGGACGGGTAGCAATCAGCCCCAGCATTTT. It yields the protein CASSSIGTGSNQPQHF. Together with reference TRBV5-6 and TRBJ1-5, the CDR3 gives the full variable domain: DAGVTQSPTHLIKTRGQQVTLRCSPKSGHDTVSWYQQALGQGPQFIFQYYEEEERQRGNFPDRFSGHQFPNYSSELNVNALLLGDSALYLCASSSIGTGSNQPQHFGDGTRLSIL.

This clone came up a few times. The chain uses TRBV4-1 and TRBJ2-7; maybe TRBD2 (6 bases). The CDR3 has 16 residues. Trimming removed 1 base from V and 4 bases from J, with 17 bases in between. Germline V gene data show CDR1 as MGHRA and CDR2 as YSYEKL. CDR3 in DNA: TGCGCCAGCAGCCAAGCGACGGGAGAACGTGGGTACGAGCAGTACTTC. Amino acid sequence: CASSQATGERGYEQYF.

The sample holds a few counts of this clone. The J gene is TRBJ1-1, the V gene TRBV6-6; D remains ambiguous. Germline V gene sequence: CDR1 MNHNY, CDR2 SVGAGI (reference sequence). Trimming took 2 bases from V and 0 from J, leaving 10 bases between them. This CDR3 comprises 15 residues. The CDR3 nucleotides read TGTGCCAGCAGTTACGCGAATACCCTGAACACTGAAGCTTTCTTT. It yields the protein CASSYANTLNTEAFF.

The sample holds one count of this clone. The chain carries TRBV5-1 and TRBJ2-2; D remains unclear. Trimming removed 4 bases from V and 4 bases from J, with 11 bases in between. This CDR3 region has 14 residues. Germline loops: CDR1 SGHRS, CDR2 YFSETQ. CDR3 in amino acids: CASSQRWSTGELFF. In DNA form, the CDR3 reads TGCGCCAGCAGCCAGAGATGGAGCACCGGGGAGCTGTTTTTT.

V usage is TRBV2 and J usage is TRBJ2-3; 7 nucleotides agree with TRBD2. Germline CDR1 reads SNHLY; CDR2 reads FYNNEI. This CDR3 is built from 13 residues. Trimming took 4 bases from V and 6 from J; bases not matched to a gene: 4. CDR3 sequence reads: CASSVFSGDTQYF. CDR3 nucleotides: TGTGCCAGCAGTGTGTTTAGCGGGGATACGCAGTATTTT.

The J gene is TRBJ1-2, the V gene TRBV5-1; 7 nucleotides line up with TRBD1. The ends lost 4 bases at V and 4 bases at J; junction bases unmatched: 10. The CDR3 extends over 15 amino acids. Germline V gene data show CDR1 as SGHRS and CDR2 as YFSETQ. The CDR3 spells CASSTGAEAVYGYTF. CDR3 coding DNA: TGCGCCAGCAGCACAGGGGCCGAGGCTGTCTATGGCTACACCTTC.

This rearrangement joins TRBV28 to TRBJ1-5; TRBD1 aligns across 9 bases. V dropped 5 bases and J dropped 4; count of bases not matched to a gene: 9. From germline, CDR1 is MDHEN and CDR2 SYDVKM. The CDR3 length is 16 residues. The CDR3 protein is CASSAGQGLGNQPQHF. In DNA form, the CDR3 reads TGTGCCAGCAGTGCGGGACAGGGTCTTGGAAATCAGCCCCAGCATTTT.

This clone has ten or more counts. CDR3 amino acids: CASSFLDTIYF. The CDR3 DNA follows: TGTGCCAGCAGTTTTTTGGACACCATATATTTT. This chain connects TRBV28 to TRBJ1-3; no clear D. The CDR3 consists of 11 residues. Trimming took 3 bases from V and 8 from J, leaving 5 bases between them. Germline lookup yields CDR1 MDHEN and CDR2 SYDVKM.

The gene calls are TRBV4-1 and TRBJ1-2; no clear D gene. The germline V gene has CDR1 MGHRA and CDR2 YSYEKL. The CDR3 consists of 13 residues. V lost 1 base and J lost 7, with 10 bases in between. The DNA of the CDR3 is TGCGCCAGCAGCCAAGCGGTTCCGGTTGGCTACACCTTC. Its protein product is CASSQAVPVGYTF.

This clone was detected only once. This chain links TRBV18 with TRBJ1-5; 7 nucleotides line up with TRBD1. CDR3 length: 15 residues. Unmatched junction bases numbered 11, after V lost 5 bases and J lost 7 bases. The germline gives CDR1 KGHSH, CDR2 LQKENI. The CDR3 coding sequence is TGTGCCAGCTCAGACGACAGGGCTTTTGGACAGCCCCAGCATTTT. Protein: CASSDDRAFGQPQHF.

The rearrangement joins TRBV6-4 to TRBJ1-2; tentative D call: TRBD1 (6 bases). The V end was cut by 5 bases, the J end by 6 bases, with 19 bases between. Germline V gene lookup returns CDR1 MRHNA and CDR2 SNTAGT. This CDR3 spans 15 amino acids. CDR3 sequence: CASSSDSGKTNGYTF. CDR3 nucleotides: TGTGCCAGCAGTTCGGACAGCGGTAAAACGAATGGCTACACCTTC.

There are a few counts of this clone. The chain carries TRBV9 and TRBJ1-4; a possible D gene is TRBD1 (5 bases). The V and J ends lost 4 bases and 0 bases respectively, with 13 bases between them. The length of the CDR3 is 16 residues. Looked up from germline, CDR1 is SGDLS and CDR2 is YYNGEE. CDR3 in amino acids: CASSLSRGATNEKLFF. In DNA form, the CDR3 reads TGTGCCAGCAGCCTCTCACGGGGGGCAACTAATGAAAAACTGTTTTTT.

This clone was counted between two and nine times. V and J are TRBV9 and TRBJ2-2, with 8 nucleotides matching TRBD1. Per the germline V gene, CDR1 is SGDLS and CDR2 is YYNGEE. With V trimmed by 1 base and J by 3 bases, 2 bases remained unmatched. There are 15 residues in the CDR3. The CDR3 DNA sequence: TGTGCCAGCAGCGTACAGGGGGCTGACACCGGGGAGCTGTTTTTT. It codes for CASSVQGADTGELFF.

This clone was observed a handful of times. V usage is TRBV10-2 and J usage is TRBJ1-1; 7 positions match TRBD1. This CDR3 contains 14 residues. Germline CDR1 is WSHSY and CDR2 is SAAADI. Losses at the gene ends were 3 bases for V and 7 bases for J; bases not matched to a gene: 8. CDR3 region: CASSDAGGAVEAFF. As DNA, the CDR3 is TGCGCCAGCAGTGACGCAGGGGGTGCAGTTGAAGCTTTCTTT.

The V call is TRBV6-1, the J call TRBJ1-1, with no clear D. The germline V and J ends were trimmed by 2 bases and 1 base, with 11 bases remaining between them. This CDR3 is 15 amino acids long. CDR1 MNHNS and CDR2 SASEGT come from the germline V gene. The CDR3 sequence is CASSESGNWNTEAFF. The CDR3 region has the DNA TGTGCCAGCAGTGAATCCGGGAATTGGAACACTGAAGCTTTCTTT.

This clone was detected only a few times. V gene TRBV25-1 combines with J gene TRBJ2-2; weak D call: TRBD1 (6 bases). Germline CDR1 reads MGHDK; CDR2 reads SYGVNS. The CDR3 totals 12 residues. V was pared by 6 bases and J by 7 bases, with 9 bases between. The CDR3 spells CASSPGVGELFF. DNA for the CDR3: TGTGCCAGCAGCCCAGGGGTCGGGGAGCTGTTTTTT.

The chain employs TRBV27 and TRBJ1-5, with D perhaps TRBD1 (5 bases). The V and J ends lost 5 bases and 11 bases respectively, with 25 bases between them. CDR3 size: 16 residues. The germline V gene has CDR1 MNHEY and CDR2 SMNVEV (reference sequence). CDR3 sequence: CASSSRGRAAREAQHF. The DNA for the CDR3 is TGTGCCAGCAGTAGTAGGGGCCGGGCGGCCCGAGAAGCCCAGCATTTT.

The chain has TRBV19 and TRBJ2-7, with D perhaps matching TRBD1 or TRBD2 (5 bases each). Trimming took 2 bases from V and 7 from J, leaving 24 bases between them. This CDR3 spans 17 amino acids. Germline loops: CDR1 LNHDA, CDR2 SQIVND (reference sequence). CDR3 sequence reads: CASSILSGTKGGEEQYF. In DNA, the CDR3 is TGTGCCAGTAGTATATTATCCGGGACCAAAGGTGGGGAGGAGCAGTACTTC.

Only one count was recorded for this clone. This sequence joins TRBV30 and TRBJ1-2, with D unresolved. Trimming left V 3 bases short and J 8 bases short, with 16 bases between. Germline V gene data show CDR1 as GTSNPN and CDR2 as SVGIG (reference sequence). The CDR3 extends over 13 amino acids. CDR3 loop: CAWSGYGPEGYTF. The CDR3 bases are TGTGCCTGGAGCGGTTATGGACCGGAAGGCTACACCTTC.

The rearrangement joins TRBV6-1 to TRBJ2-7; 7 bases map to TRBD1. Trimming removed 4 bases from V and 0 bases from J; junction bases left unmatched: 6. Per the germline V gene, CDR1 is MNHNS and CDR2 is SASEGT. This CDR3 has 15 amino acids. The CDR3 region is CASSVGRQGSYEQYF. In DNA, the CDR3 is TGTGCCAGCAGTGTGGGCCGACAGGGCTCCTACGAGCAGTACTTC.

This clone was counted once. This rearrangement joins TRBV4-2 to TRBJ2-3; D is unclear. There are 17 residues in the CDR3. CDR1 and CDR2 (germline): LGHNA, YNFKEQ. Trimming stripped 1 base from V and 8 bases from J, with 22 bases between. The CDR3 reads CASSQGPLEQSPGTQYF. The DNA of the CDR3 is TGTGCCAGCAGCCAAGGTCCCCTCGAGCAGAGCCCCGGTACGCAGTATTTT.

The rearrangement joins TRBV20-1 to TRBJ2-3; D perhaps matches TRBD2 (5 bases). This CDR3 is built from 11 residues. Per the germline V gene, CDR1 is DFQATT and CDR2 is SNEGSKA (reference sequence). V was shortened by 5 bases and J by 14 bases, with 17 bases between the two germline ends. CDR3 residues: CSAPLPPAGYF. CDR3 DNA sequence: TGCAGTGCTCCCCTTCCCCCCGCGGGGTATTTT.

The chain has TRBV5-3 and TRBJ2-7; D unclear. TRBV5-3 has ORF status, its function being uncertain. Trimming removed 7 bases from V and 6 bases from J, with 11 bases in between. This CDR3 region has 11 residues. The CDR3 sequence is CARERVPEQYF. In DNA form, the CDR3 reads TGTGCCAGAGAAAGGGTACCCGAGCAGTACTTC.

The chain employs TRBV7-9 and TRBJ1-5; the match to TRBD1 covers 7 bases. The CDR3 sequence is 14 residues long. CDR1 is SEHNR, CDR2 FQNEAQ, per germline (reference sequence). The trim removed 5 bases at V and 5 bases at J, leaving 6 bases unmatched. CDR3 nucleotide sequence: TGTGCCAGCAGCACGACAGGGAGTGATCAGCCCCAGCATTTT. Protein: CASSTTGSDQPQHF.

The chain joins TRBV15 to TRBJ2-3, with a possible D match to TRBD2 (5 bases). The V end lost 3 bases, the J end lost 2 bases, and 6 bases lay between the germline ends. The CDR3 extends over 13 amino acids. Germline CDR1 and CDR2: LNHNV and YYDKDF (reference sequence). The CDR3 DNA reads TGTGCCACCAGCAGGGACTTCACAGATACGCAGTATTTT. Its protein is CATSRDFTDTQYF. Full variable domain (missing parts from reference TRBV15 and TRBJ2-3): DAMVIQNPRYQVTQFGKPVTLSCSQTLNHNVMYWYQQKSSQAPKLLFHYYDKDFNNEADTPDNFQSRRPNTSFCFLDIRSPGLGDTAMYLCATSRDFTDTQYFGPGTRLTVL.

This clone was observed a handful of times. Distinct nucleotide sequences in the sample also encode this CDR3. The chain links TRBV10-1 to TRBJ1-5; no firm D call. Per the germline V gene, CDR1 is WNHNN and CDR2 is SYGVQD (reference sequence). Trimming pared 0 bases from V and 5 bases from J, leaving 5 bases between. The CDR3 is 13 amino acids. This CDR3 is CASSESGDQPQHF. The CDR3, as DNA: TGCGCCAGCAGTGAGTCAGGCGATCAGCCCCAGCATTTT.

The chain recombines TRBV29-1 with TRBJ2-3, with a weak D call TRBD2 (7 bases). The V and J ends lost 2 bases and 0 bases respectively, with 12 bases between them. The germline gives CDR1 SQVTM, CDR2 ANQGSEA. The CDR3 is 15 amino acids. In nucleotides, the CDR3 is TGCAGCGTTGAAAGGACAGCGGGGAGCACAGATACGCAGTATTTT. Encoded protein: CSVERTAGSTDTQYF.

To note about this clone: Other DNA sequences in the same sample also yield this CDR3. The chain links TRBV2 to TRBJ2-2, with D unresolved. This CDR3 has 14 residues. The germline V gene has CDR1 SNHLY and CDR2 FYNNEI. With 6 bases removed from V and 1 base from J, the gap between germline ends came to 9 bases. The CDR3 nucleotides are TGTGCCAGCAGAGGGTTAGTGAACACCGGGGAGCTGTTTTTT. Protein sequence: CASRGLVNTGELFF.

V usage is TRBV2 and J usage is TRBJ2-7; no reliable D call. The CDR3 totals 12 residues. V lost 0 bases, J lost 3 bases, and 3 bases lay in between. CDR1 SNHLY and CDR2 FYNNEI come from the germline V gene. Written as DNA, the CDR3 is TGTGCCAGCAGTGAAGCGTTCTACGAGCAGTACTTC. It translates to CASSEAFYEQYF.

This chain uses TRBV19 with TRBJ2-4; possible D gene TRBD1, 6 bases. The CDR3 is made up of 12 amino acids. CDR1 and CDR2 from the germline V gene are LNHDA and SQIVND (reference sequence). V shed 5 bases and J shed 7 bases, with 9 bases lying between them. CDR3 DNA sequence: TGTGCCAGTAGTTCCCAGGGGAACATTCAGTACTTC. Translation: CASSSQGNIQYF.

This clone was seen more than once but under ten times. For the CDR3, the DNA is TGTGCCAGCAGCCCTGCCTTAGTCACTGAAGCTTTCTTT. It yields the protein CASSPALVTEAFF. This chain connects TRBV11-1 to TRBJ1-1; D not resolved. The germline CDR1 and CDR2 sequences are SGHAT and FQDESV (reference sequence). Trimming took off 5 bases at V and 4 bases at J, with 11 bases between the two ends. This CDR3 is built from 13 residues.